One sample yielded the 29 T cell receptor beta chains listed below, sequenced in a study of immune heterogeneity within non-small cell lung tumors (dated by TCRdb to the late 2010s). Sequencer: HiSeq X Ten. A multiplex PCR system amplified the TCR beta CDR3 region, with a first 10-cycle round using 32 V-gene forward and 13 J-gene reverse primers. Using fastp trimming at Q25 and MiXCR clonotype assembly, TCRdb reanalyzed the public sequencing data and kept in-frame beta chains. Every distinct CDR3 protein forms one entry, paired with its most common genes and DNA. The sample has around 7,200 distinct CDR3 sequences on record, 22% of them singletons. 13% to 15% of the sample is in the top ten clones. The TCR template was genomic DNA extracted from bulk tumor tissue, and approximately 630 ng of gDNA was amplified for each sample. Multiple biopsies per primary tumor were taken during surgery, spaced as far apart as possible within the tumor mass. Patients in the study cohort, which was described as untreated, were newly diagnosed NSCLC cases going through curative surgery.

The sequenced sample consisted of lung tumor tissue. Every receptor here comes from a man in his fifties or sixties with non-small cell lung cancer.

The chain employs TRBV3-1 and TRBJ1-1; D gene uncertain. The CDR3 consists of 14 residues. Germline lookup yields CDR1 LGHDT and CDR2 YNNKEL (reference sequence). Trimming removed 4 bases at V and 8 bases at J, with 17 bases between. CDR3: CASSRVGSNAEAFF. The CDR3 nucleotides are TGTGCCAGCAGCCGAGTCGGCAGTAACGCCGAAGCTTTCTTT.

This clonotype was detected many times. This chain links TRBV10-3 with TRBJ2-1, with 8 bases fitting TRBD2. V was clipped by 0 bases and J by 9 bases; unmatched bases: 7. This CDR3 has 15 amino acids. Germline V gives CDR1 ENHRY, CDR2 SYGVKD. The CDR3 reads CAISESPAGEVEQFF. The CDR3 DNA follows: TGTGCCATCAGTGAGTCGCCAGCGGGAGAGGTTGAGCAGTTCTTC.

This clonotype is categorized as medium-sized. This chain connects TRBV27 to TRBJ2-3; D call uncertain. The CDR3 length is 15 residues. Deletions cut 3 bases from V and 0 bases from J, with 10 bases between. From germline, CDR1 is MNHEY and CDR2 SMNVEV (reference sequence). CDR3 sequence (DNA): TGTGCCAGCAGTTTCGGGCAGATAAGCACAGATACGCAGTATTTT. Its protein product is CASSFGQISTDTQYF.

This clonotype was counted at least ten times. The gene calls are TRBV5-8 and TRBJ1-3, with a weak D call TRBD1 (5 bases). Germline V gene lookup returns CDR1 SGHTS and CDR2 YDEGEE. The CDR3 contains 15 residues. V was trimmed by 0 bases and J by 0 bases, leaving 7 bases between them. CDR3 DNA: TGTGCCAGCAGCTTGGGCGGGGGCTCTGGAAACACCATATATTTT. Protein sequence: CASSLGGGSGNTIYF.

This clonotype is medium-sized within its sample. This sequence joins TRBV18 and TRBJ1-2; D is unclear. Germline V CDR1 and CDR2: KGHSH, LQKENI. Deletions cut 5 bases from V and 4 bases from J, with 8 bases between. CDR3 length equals 12 residues. In DNA form, the CDR3 reads TGTGCCAGCTCAGGGCAGGCCTATGGCTACACCTTC. The encoded protein is CASSGQAYGYTF. The full variable domain, completed using reference TRBV18 and TRBJ1-2, is NAGVMQNPRHLVRRRGQEARLRCSPMKGHSHVYWYRQLPEEGLKFMVYLQKENIIDESGMPKERFSAEFPKEGPSILRIQQVVRGDSAAYFCASSGQAYGYTFGSGTRLTVV.

At least ten counts were recorded for this clonotype. This sequence joins TRBV18 and TRBJ2-7; 7 bases fit TRBD2. Germline CDR1 KGHSH, CDR2 LQKENI. The V and J ends lost 3 bases and 0 bases, in that order; junction bases with no gene match: 2. The CDR3 consists of 14 residues. CDR3 region: CASSPGGNSYEQYF. The CDR3 DNA sequence: TGTGCCAGCTCACCGGGGGGGAACTCCTACGAGCAGTACTTC.

By its share, this clonotype is medium-sized (0.01 to 0.1%). This rearrangement joins TRBV6-1 to TRBJ2-7; TRBD2 matches 15 bases. This CDR3 has 17 residues. J lost 7 bases, V lost 6 bases, and 13 bases had no gene match. Germline CDR1 MNHNS, CDR2 SASEGT. The CDR3 protein is CASSGTSGRNYPGEQYF. As DNA, the CDR3 is TGTGCCAGCAGCGGGACTAGCGGGAGGAACTATCCGGGGGAGCAGTACTTC.

This clonotype was counted at least ten times. V is TRBV5-8 and J is TRBJ2-5; TRBD1 aligns across 10 bases. Looked up from germline, CDR1 is SGHTS and CDR2 is YDEGEE. J lost 5 bases, V lost 4 bases, and 11 bases had no gene match. The CDR3 spans 16 residues. In nucleotides, the CDR3 is TGTGCCAGCAGCACCCGGACAGGGGGACGGCGGGAGACCCAGTACTTC. Translating it yields CASSTRTGGRRETQYF. The entire variable domain, with the rest obtained from reference TRBV5-8 and TRBJ2-5, is as follows: EAGVTQSPTHLIKTRGQQATLRCSPISGHTSVYWYQQALGLGLQFLLWYDEGEERNRGNFPPRFSGRQFPNYSSELNVNALELEDSALYLCASSTRTGGRRETQYFGPGTRLLVL.

This clonotype is medium-sized by share. The chain couples TRBV28 to TRBJ1-2; D ambiguous. The ends were cut back, 1 base at V and 2 bases at J, with 11 bases in the middle. The CDR3 is 15 residues long. Germline V gene sequence: CDR1 MDHEN, CDR2 SYDVKM. CDR3 amino acids: CASSLYSQMNYGYTF. In DNA, the CDR3 is TGTGCCAGCAGTTTATACAGCCAGATGAACTATGGCTACACCTTC.

As to this clonotype: Since a much larger clone is just one base distant, this may be a read error. This chain joins TRBV19 and TRBJ2-2; D is undetermined. The CDR3 consists of 12 residues. V dropped 7 bases and J dropped 4 bases, with 7 bases sitting between them. Germline CDR1 is LNHDA and CDR2 is SQIVND (reference sequence). In DNA form, the CDR3 reads TGTGCCAGTAACCTTTCCACCGGGGAGCTGTTTTTT. Translating it yields CASNLSTGELFF.

Comments on this clonotype: A single base separates this from a much larger clone, so it may be a read error. The rearrangement uses TRBV6-2 or TRBV6-3 and TRBJ2-5; D might be TRBD1 or TRBD2, each matching 5 bases. Germline V gene sequence: CDR1 MNHEY, CDR2 SVGEGT. The CDR3 covers 13 residues. The CDR3 sequence: CPSSPRGPETQYF. The CDR3 DNA reads TGTCCCAGCAGTCCCCGGGGCCCCGAGACCCAGTACTTC.

Concerning this clonotype: This may stem from a read error, because a much larger clone lies one nucleotide away. The V gene is TRBV7-8, the J gene TRBJ1-5; maybe TRBD1 (6 bases). CDR3 length equals 14 residues. The germline V gene encodes CDR1 SGHVS and CDR2 FQNEAQ. Between the trimmed V and J ends, which lost 7 bases and 6 bases, there was a span of 16 bases. The CDR3: CASNFTGFTQPQHF. The CDR3 DNA reads TGTGCCAGCAACTTCACAGGGTTCACTCAGCCCCAGCATTTT.

This clonotype was counted ten times or more. DNA for the CDR3: TGCGCCAGCAGCTCCGGACTAACTCAACGGAGGGGAGAGACCCAGTACTTC. Translating gives CASSSGLTQRRGETQYF. V gene TRBV5-1 combines with J gene TRBJ2-5; tentative D call: TRBD2 (6 bases). The CDR3 covers 17 residues. V lost 3 bases and J lost 4, with 22 bases in between. Germline-derived CDR1 and CDR2 are SGHRS and YFSETQ.

The genes are TRBV11-2 and TRBJ1-2; D is undetermined. The CDR3 runs to 11 residues. Germline-derived CDR1 and CDR2 are SGHAT and FQNNGV. DNA of the CDR3: TGTGAAAGCAGCTCCCTTAGAGGCTACACCTTC. Translating gives CESSSLRGYTF.

This clonotype was observed at least ten times. The genes are TRBV12-3 or TRBV12-4 and TRBJ2-2; 7 bases match TRBD1. The CDR3 length is 14 residues. V lost 8 bases and J lost 3; bases outside the gene matches: 6. DNA for the CDR3: TGTGCCAGCCTCCGGGACAGACACACCGGGGAGCTGTTTTTT. This encodes CASLRDRHTGELFF.

Comments on this clonotype: One end of the junction varies from germline; a read error may be responsible. This chain joins TRBV11-1 and TRBJ1-5; D may be TRBD1 (5 bases). The CDR3 consists of 18 residues. Germline V lookup: CDR1 SGHAT, CDR2 FQDESV (reference sequence). The CDR3 spells CANSVTALELYSNQPQHF. The DNA of the CDR3 is TGTGCCAACAGCGTGACAGCCCTTGAACTCTATAGCAATCAGCCCCAGCATTTT. The full variable domain, in which reference TRBV11-1 and TRBJ1-5 provide the parts outside the CDR3, is EAEVAQSPRYKITEKSQAVAFWCDPISGHATLYWYRQILGQGPELLVQFQDESVVDDSQLPKDRFSAERLKGVDSTLKIQPAELGDSAMYLCANSVTALELYSNQPQHFGDGTRLSIL.

The J gene is TRBJ2-7, the V gene TRBV11-2; D perhaps matches TRBD2 (6 bases). Trimming removed 0 bases at V and 4 bases at J, with 13 bases between. The CDR3 is made up of 15 amino acids. Germline values: CDR1 SGHAT, CDR2 FQNNGV. DNA for the CDR3: TGTGCCAGCAGCTTAGATCGGGGGTGCGGGTACGAGCAGTACTTC. This translates into CASSLDRGCGYEQYF.

By frequency in the sample, this clonotype is medium-sized. The chain couples TRBV2 to TRBJ2-7, with D maybe TRBD1 (5 bases). Germline V gene data show CDR1 as SNHLY and CDR2 as FYNNEI. V was trimmed by 6 bases and J by 6 bases, leaving 12 bases between them. The CDR3 contains 12 residues. CDR3 nucleotides: TGTGCCAGCAGCACTGGAAGGGGCGAGCAGTACTTC. Amino acid sequence: CASSTGRGEQYF.

In this sample, this clonotype turned up many times. The DNA of the CDR3 is TGCAGTGCTAGACACTACACTGAAGCTTTCTTT. Its protein is CSARHYTEAFF. This chain uses TRBV20-1 with TRBJ1-1; the D is unclear. Trimming left V 2 bases short and J 3 bases short, with 4 bases between. There are 11 residues in the CDR3. Germline V gene sequence: CDR1 DFQATT, CDR2 SNEGSKA (reference sequence).

This clonotype was observed a handful of times. A much larger clone lies a single base off, so this may be a read error. V and J are TRBV24-1 and TRBJ2-3; possibly TRBD1 or TRBD2 for D (5 bases each). V shed 11 bases and J shed 5 bases, with 22 bases lying between them. This CDR3 is 15 amino acids long. Germline values: CDR1 KGHDR, CDR2 SFDVKD. The CDR3 region is CARPYLWGFQDTQYF. The CDR3 bases are TGTGCCAGACCATATTTATGGGGGTTTCAAGATACGCAGTATTTT.

This rearrangement joins TRBV20-1 to TRBJ2-5, with D perhaps given as TRBD1 or TRBD2 (5 bases each). The germline V gene has CDR1 DFQATT and CDR2 SNEGSKA (reference sequence). V lost 6 bases, J lost 5 bases, and 19 bases lay in between. The CDR3 sequence is 14 residues long. CDR3 sequence: CSAETRDPTETQYF. The CDR3 DNA is TGCAGTGCCGAGACCCGGGACCCAACTGAGACCCAGTACTTC.

This clonotype counts as medium-sized. V is TRBV11-3 and J is TRBJ2-2, with D unresolved. The CDR3 length is 12 residues. Germline-derived CDR1 and CDR2 are SGHNT and YENEEA. The ends were cut back, 2 bases at V and 4 bases at J, with 2 bases in the middle. CDR3 coding DNA: TGTGCCAGCAGCTTACGCACCGGGGAGCTGTTTTTT. It specifies CASSLRTGELFF.

With regard to this clonotype: A much bigger clone sits one base away, suggesting this may be a read error. The V gene is TRBV2, the J gene TRBJ2-7; possible D gene TRBD1, 7 bases. This CDR3 is 15 amino acids long. Germline-derived CDR1 and CDR2 are SNHLY and FYNNEI. V was pared by 7 bases and J by 0 bases, with 16 bases between. The CDR3 DNA is TGTGCCAGCAAAGCCGGCGGGACAGCCTCCTACGAGCAGTACTTC. Its protein product is CASKAGGTASYEQYF.

This clonotype showed up many times. The CDR3 region has the DNA TGCAGTGCTAGGGTTTCCCCCCAAGAGACCCAGTACTTC. Translating it yields CSARVSPQETQYF. The rearrangement joins TRBV20-1 to TRBJ2-5; no clear D gene. CDR1 is DFQATT, CDR2 SNEGSKA, per germline (reference sequence). V was pared by 3 bases and J by 1 base, with 9 bases between. The length of the CDR3 is 13 residues.

A note on this clonotype: The junction does not match germline at one end; this may be a read error. The chain links TRBV28 to TRBJ2-7; D may be TRBD1 or TRBD2 (5 bases each). Germline V gives CDR1 MDHEN, CDR2 SYDVKM. CDR3 length equals 15 residues. The CDR3 region is CPSSSGTSGIYEQYF. The CDR3 DNA reads as TGTCCCAGCAGCTCCGGGACGAGTGGGATCTACGAGCAGTACTTC.

Details on this clonotype: With a much larger clone just one base away, this may be a read error. The V and J genes are TRBV20-1 and TRBJ2-2, with D perhaps matching TRBD2 (7 bases). The CDR3 runs 16 residues. Germline CDR1 is DFQATT and CDR2 is SNEGSKA (reference sequence). The DNA of the CDR3 is TGCAGTGCTAGAGATCAAGGGGGGGCGCCCACCGGGGAGATGTTTTTT. It codes for CSARDQGGAPTGEMFF.

This clonotype has a handful of counts. J is TRBJ2-1 and V is TRBV19; 11 bases match TRBD2. Germline trimming cut 7 bases from V and 2 bases from J; bases unmatched to any gene: 4. This CDR3 comprises 15 residues. CDR1 is LNHDA, CDR2 SQIVND, per germline (reference sequence). Here the CDR3 DNA reads TGTGCCAGTACCTCACTAGCGGGAGCCTACAATGAGCAGTTCTTC. Its translation is CASTSLAGAYNEQFF.

This clonotype was detected ten times or more. This chain uses TRBV7-2 with TRBJ1-1, with 8 bases that match TRBD1. CDR1 and CDR2 from the germline V gene are SGHTA and FQGNSA. The J segment lost 1 base and the V segment lost 5 bases, leaving 9 bases of the junction unmatched. The CDR3 extends over 16 amino acids. The CDR3 nucleotides read TGTGCCAGCAGCGTAGGACAGGGAGGAGGGAACACTGAAGCTTTCTTT. As protein: CASSVGQGGGNTEAFF.

Sample share makes this clonotype medium-sized (0.01 to 0.1%). The chain recombines TRBV29-1 with TRBJ2-7; D is unresolved. CDR3 size: 12 residues. Germline CDR1 SQVTM, CDR2 ANQGSEA. The V and J ends lost 4 bases and 4 bases respectively, with 11 bases between them. CDR3 amino acids: CSVVDVPYEQYF. The CDR3 coding sequence is TGCAGCGTTGTTGACGTCCCGTACGAGCAGTACTTC.